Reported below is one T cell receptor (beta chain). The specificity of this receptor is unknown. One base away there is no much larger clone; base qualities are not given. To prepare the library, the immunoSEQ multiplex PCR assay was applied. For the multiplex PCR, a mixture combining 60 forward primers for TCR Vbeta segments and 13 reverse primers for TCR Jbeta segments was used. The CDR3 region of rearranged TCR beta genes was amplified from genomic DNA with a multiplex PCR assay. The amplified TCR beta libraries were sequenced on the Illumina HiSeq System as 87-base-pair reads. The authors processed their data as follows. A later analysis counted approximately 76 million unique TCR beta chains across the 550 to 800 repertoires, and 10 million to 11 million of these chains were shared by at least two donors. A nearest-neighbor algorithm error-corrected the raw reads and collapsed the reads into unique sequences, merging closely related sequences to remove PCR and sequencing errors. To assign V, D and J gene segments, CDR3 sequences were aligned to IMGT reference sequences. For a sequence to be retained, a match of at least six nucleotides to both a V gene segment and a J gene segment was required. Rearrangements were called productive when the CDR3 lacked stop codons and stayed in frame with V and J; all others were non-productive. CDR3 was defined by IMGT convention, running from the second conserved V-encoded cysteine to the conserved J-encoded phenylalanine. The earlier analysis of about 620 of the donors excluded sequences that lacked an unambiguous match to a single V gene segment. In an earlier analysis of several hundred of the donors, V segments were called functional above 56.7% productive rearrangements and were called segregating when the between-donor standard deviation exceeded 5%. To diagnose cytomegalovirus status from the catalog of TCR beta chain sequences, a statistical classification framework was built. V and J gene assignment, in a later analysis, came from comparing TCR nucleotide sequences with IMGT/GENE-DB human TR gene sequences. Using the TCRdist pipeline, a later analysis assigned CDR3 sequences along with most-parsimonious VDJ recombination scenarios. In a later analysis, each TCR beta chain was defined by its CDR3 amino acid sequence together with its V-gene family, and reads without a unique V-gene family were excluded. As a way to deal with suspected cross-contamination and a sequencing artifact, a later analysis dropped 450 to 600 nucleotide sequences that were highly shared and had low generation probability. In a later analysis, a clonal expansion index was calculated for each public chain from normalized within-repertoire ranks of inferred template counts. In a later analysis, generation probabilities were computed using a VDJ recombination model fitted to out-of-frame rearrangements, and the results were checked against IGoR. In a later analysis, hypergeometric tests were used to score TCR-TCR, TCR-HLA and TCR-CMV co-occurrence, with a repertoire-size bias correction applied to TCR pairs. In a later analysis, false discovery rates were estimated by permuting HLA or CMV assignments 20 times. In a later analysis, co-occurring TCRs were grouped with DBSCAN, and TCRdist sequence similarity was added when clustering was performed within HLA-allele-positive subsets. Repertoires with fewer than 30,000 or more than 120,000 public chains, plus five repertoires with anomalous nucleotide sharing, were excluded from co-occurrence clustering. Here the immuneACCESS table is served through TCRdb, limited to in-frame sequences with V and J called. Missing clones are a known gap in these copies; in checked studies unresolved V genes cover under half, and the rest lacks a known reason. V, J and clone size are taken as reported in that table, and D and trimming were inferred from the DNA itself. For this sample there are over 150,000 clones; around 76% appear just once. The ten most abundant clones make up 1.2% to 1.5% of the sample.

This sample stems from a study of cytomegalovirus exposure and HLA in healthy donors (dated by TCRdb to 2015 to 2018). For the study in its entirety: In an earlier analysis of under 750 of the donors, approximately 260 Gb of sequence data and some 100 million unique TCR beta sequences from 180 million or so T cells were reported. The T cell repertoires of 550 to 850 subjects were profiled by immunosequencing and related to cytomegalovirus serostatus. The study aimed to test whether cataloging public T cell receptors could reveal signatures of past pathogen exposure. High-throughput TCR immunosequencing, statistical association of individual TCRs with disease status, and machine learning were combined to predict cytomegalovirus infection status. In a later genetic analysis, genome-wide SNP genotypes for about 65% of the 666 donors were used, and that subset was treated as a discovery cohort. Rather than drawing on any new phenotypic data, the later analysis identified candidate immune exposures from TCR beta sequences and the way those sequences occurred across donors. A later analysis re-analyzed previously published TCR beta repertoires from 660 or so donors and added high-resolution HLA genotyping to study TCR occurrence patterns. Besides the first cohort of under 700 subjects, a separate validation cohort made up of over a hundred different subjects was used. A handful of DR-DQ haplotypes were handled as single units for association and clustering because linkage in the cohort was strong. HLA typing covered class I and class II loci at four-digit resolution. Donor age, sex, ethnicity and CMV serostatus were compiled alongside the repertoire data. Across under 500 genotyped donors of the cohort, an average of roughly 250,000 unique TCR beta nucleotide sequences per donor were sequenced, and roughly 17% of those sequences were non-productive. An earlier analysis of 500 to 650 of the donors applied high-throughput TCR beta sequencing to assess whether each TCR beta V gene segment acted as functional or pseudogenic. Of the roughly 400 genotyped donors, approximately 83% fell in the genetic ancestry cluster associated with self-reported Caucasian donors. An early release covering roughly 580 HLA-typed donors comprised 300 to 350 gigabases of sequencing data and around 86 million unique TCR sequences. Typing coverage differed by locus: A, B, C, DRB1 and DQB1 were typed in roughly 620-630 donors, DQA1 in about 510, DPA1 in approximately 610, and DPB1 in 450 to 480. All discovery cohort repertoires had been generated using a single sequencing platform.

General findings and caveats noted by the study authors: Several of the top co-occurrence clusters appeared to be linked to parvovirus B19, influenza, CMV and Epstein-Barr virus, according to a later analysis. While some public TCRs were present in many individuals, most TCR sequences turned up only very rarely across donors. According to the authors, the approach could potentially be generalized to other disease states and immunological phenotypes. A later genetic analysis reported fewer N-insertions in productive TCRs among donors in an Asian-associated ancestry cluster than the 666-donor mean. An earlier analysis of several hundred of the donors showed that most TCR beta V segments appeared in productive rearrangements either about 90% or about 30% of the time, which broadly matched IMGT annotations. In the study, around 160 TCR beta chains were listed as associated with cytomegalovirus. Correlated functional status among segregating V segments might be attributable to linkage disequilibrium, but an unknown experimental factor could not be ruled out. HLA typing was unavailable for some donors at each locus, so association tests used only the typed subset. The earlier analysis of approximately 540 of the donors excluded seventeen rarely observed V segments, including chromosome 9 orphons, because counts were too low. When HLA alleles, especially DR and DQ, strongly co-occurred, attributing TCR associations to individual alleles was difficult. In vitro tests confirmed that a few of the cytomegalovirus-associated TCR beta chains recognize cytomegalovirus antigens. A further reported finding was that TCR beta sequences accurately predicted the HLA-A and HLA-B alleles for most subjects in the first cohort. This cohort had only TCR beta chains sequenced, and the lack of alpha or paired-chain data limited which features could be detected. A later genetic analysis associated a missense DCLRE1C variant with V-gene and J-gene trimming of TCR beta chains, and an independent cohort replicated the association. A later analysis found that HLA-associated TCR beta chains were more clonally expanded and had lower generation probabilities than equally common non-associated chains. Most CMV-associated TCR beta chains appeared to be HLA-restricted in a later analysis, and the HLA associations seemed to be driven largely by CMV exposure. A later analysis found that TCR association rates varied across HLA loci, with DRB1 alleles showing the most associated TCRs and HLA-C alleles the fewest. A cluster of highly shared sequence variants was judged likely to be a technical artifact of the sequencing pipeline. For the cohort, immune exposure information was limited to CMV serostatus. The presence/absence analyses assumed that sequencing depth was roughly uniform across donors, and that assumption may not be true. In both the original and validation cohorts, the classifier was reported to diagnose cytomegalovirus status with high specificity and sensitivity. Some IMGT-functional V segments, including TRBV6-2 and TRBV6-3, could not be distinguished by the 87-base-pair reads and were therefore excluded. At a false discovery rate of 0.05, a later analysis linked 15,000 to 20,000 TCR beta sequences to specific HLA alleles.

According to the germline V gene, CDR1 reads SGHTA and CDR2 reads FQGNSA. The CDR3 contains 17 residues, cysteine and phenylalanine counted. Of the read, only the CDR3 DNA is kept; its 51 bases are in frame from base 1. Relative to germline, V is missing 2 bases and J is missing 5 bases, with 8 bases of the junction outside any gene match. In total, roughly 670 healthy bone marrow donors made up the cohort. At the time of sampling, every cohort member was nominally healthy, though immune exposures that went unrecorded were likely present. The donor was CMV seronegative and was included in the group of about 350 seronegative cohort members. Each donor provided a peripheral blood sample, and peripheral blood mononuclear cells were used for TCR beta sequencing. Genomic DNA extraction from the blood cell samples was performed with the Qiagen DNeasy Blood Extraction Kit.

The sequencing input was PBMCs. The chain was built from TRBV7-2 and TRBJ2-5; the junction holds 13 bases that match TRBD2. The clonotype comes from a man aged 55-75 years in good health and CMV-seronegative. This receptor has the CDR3 CASSLPTSGGAVETQYF. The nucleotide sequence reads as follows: TGTGCCAGCAGCTTACCAACTAGCGGGGGGGCCGTGGAGACCCAGTACTTC.